The T cell receptor (beta chain) described here comes from a study of cytomegalovirus exposure and HLA in healthy donors (dated by TCRdb to about 2017). With regard to the full study: According to a later analysis, the 110 or so validation repertoires were produced on the same platform as the 666 repertoires of the first cohort. In addition to the first cohort of approximately 650 subjects, a separate validation cohort of 120 different subjects was used. To predict cytomegalovirus infection status, the study combined high-throughput TCR immunosequencing, statistical association of individual TCRs with disease status, and machine learning. The aim of the study was to test whether cataloging public T cell receptors could identify signatures of past pathogen exposure.

The V and J ends are trimmed by 1 base and 7 bases, leaving 11 bases between them. Including the terminal cysteine and phenylalanine, the CDR3 comprises 14 residues. Just the 42-base CDR3 DNA is kept, in frame starting at base 1. CDR1 WNHNN and CDR2 SYGVQD were looked up in the germline V gene (reference sequence). Libraries were made using the immunoSEQ multiplex PCR assay. Processing in the source paper ran as follows. A statistical classification framework was built for diagnosing cytomegalovirus status from the catalog of TCR beta chain sequences. TCRdb provides this immuneACCESS table in a form limited to in-frame rearrangements. Some clones are lacking; in checked studies, under half of them reflect an unresolved V gene, and why the rest are absent is not known. V, J and clone size are taken as reported in that table, and D and trimming were inferred from the DNA itself. The sample table records approximately 160,000 clones; under 95% of these occur just once. The top ten clonotypes cover around 3.1% of the sample.

Points the paper makes about the study in general: A few of the identified cytomegalovirus-associated TCR beta chains were confirmed in vitro to be specific for cytomegalovirus antigens. While some public TCRs were present in many individuals, most TCR sequences turned up only very rarely across donors. The classifier was reported to diagnose cytomegalovirus status with high specificity and sensitivity in both the original cohort and the validation cohort. The study gave a list of 150 to 200 TCR beta chains associated with cytomegalovirus. The authors suggested that the approach could potentially be extended to other disease states and immunological phenotypes. The validation cohort had no HLA typing available for a later analysis, so co-occurrence within that cohort was assessed over all 120 repertoires. Of the cluster scores, roughly 93% were above 0 in a later analysis, which found that TCRs clustered in the first cohort also tended to co-occur in the approximately 110 validation repertoires.

The donors belonged to the validation cohort of over a hundred subjects, which was separate from the approximately 680-subject first cohort. Of note for this clone: Which antigen it targets is not known. No per-base quality is available; no much larger clone lies one base away.

This clonotype was sampled from a woman aged 18-30 years in good health and CMV-seropositive. The chain is assembled from TRBV10-1 and TRBJ2-1; TRBD2 could be the D gene, as 6 bases match. What was sequenced was PBMCs. The CDR3 reads as follows: CASSEFGGGNEQFF. The DNA is as follows: TGCGCCAGCAGTGAGTTCGGGGGAGGAAATGAGCAGTTCTTC.